At least ten counts were recorded for the clone carrying this TCR beta chain. The antigen is unknown. Germline assignment: CDR1 SEHNR and CDR2 FQNEAQ (reference sequence). The V end was cut by 8 bases, the J end by 2 bases, with 12 bases between. There are 13 residues in the CDR3. The source of the sample is a study of T cells in Graves' hyperthyroidism and ophthalmopathy. Overall study context: Peripheral blood was collected at initial diagnosis, before any treatment. Study-level findings and limits: Among thyroid clonotypes expanded above 0.001, most also appeared in blood.

For Graves' hyperthyroidism to be stable, ophthalmopathy could not progress within 18 months. Disease duration under 2 months; hyperthyroidism patients were aged 18 to 65. Amplification yielded TCR beta CDR3 regions, with RNA transcripts as the source. TCR CDR3 regions were first amplified by RT-PCR with HTBI primers. From the multiplex PCR reads, TCRdb called clonotypes with MiXCR, one entry per CDR3 protein. The sample lists about 560,000 distinct CDR3 sequences; about 14% were seen once. The TCR was taken from a woman in her 40s with Graves' hyperthyroidism. V and J are TRBV7-9 and TRBJ2-5, with D uncertain. The sample consisted of blood. In nucleotides, the CDR3 is TGTGCCAGCGTTGACGCCAGGCAAGAGACCCAGTACTTC. Encoded protein: CASVDARQETQYF.